This T cell receptor (beta chain) was captured in a study of blood T cell repertoires in COVID-19. In the study overall: COVID-19 samples from acute and convalescent phases originated in the United States, Italy and Spain.

Sequencing used immunoSEQ multiplex PCR; TCRdb keeps in-frame clones, though not all of them. The sample holds about 200,000 clones, roughly 84% seen once. V gave up 4 bases and J gave up 4 bases, with 11 bases separating them. CDR1 and CDR2 (germline): SGHRS, YFSETQ. This CDR3 has 14 residues. Material: peripheral blood. The sequence was obtained from a woman older than 75 with acute or convalescent COVID-19. This chain links TRBV5-1 with TRBJ2-2; TRBD1 might be the D (6 bases). The CDR3 spells CASSPDSGTGELFF. CDR3 coding DNA: TGCGCCAGCAGCCCGGACAGCGGCACCGGGGAGCTGTTTTTT.